The 2 T cell receptor beta chains in this list originate from one sample, sequenced in a study of cytomegalovirus exposure and HLA in healthy donors. Primers for the PCR totalled 60 Vbeta and 13 Jbeta. TCRdb's copy holds only in-frame clones and misses some; the assay was immunoSEQ multiplex PCR. The sample has 200,000 or so clones; around 80% are singletons. Sequencing was performed on PBMCs. These receptor sequences come from a woman aged 18-30 years in good health and CMV-seropositive.

V and J are TRBV5-5 and TRBJ1-1; D not certain. Germline CDR1 and CDR2: SGHKS and YYEKEE (reference sequence). Trimming took off 1 base at V and 5 bases at J, with 12 bases between the two ends. The CDR3 sequence is 14 residues long. The chain's CDR3 is CASSLSQRMTEAFF. CDR3 coding DNA: TGTGCCAGCAGCTTGAGCCAGCGGATGACTGAAGCTTTCTTT.

The table lists this clone with a count of one. The chain links TRBV28 to TRBJ2-3, with D unclear. V was pared by 1 base and J by 4 bases, with 9 bases between. Germline assignment: CDR1 MDHEN and CDR2 SYDVKM. The CDR3 extends over 14 amino acids. The DNA for the CDR3 is TGTGCCAGCAGTTTATTACGCAGGCCAGATACGCAGTATTTT. Protein sequence: CASSLLRRPDTQYF.